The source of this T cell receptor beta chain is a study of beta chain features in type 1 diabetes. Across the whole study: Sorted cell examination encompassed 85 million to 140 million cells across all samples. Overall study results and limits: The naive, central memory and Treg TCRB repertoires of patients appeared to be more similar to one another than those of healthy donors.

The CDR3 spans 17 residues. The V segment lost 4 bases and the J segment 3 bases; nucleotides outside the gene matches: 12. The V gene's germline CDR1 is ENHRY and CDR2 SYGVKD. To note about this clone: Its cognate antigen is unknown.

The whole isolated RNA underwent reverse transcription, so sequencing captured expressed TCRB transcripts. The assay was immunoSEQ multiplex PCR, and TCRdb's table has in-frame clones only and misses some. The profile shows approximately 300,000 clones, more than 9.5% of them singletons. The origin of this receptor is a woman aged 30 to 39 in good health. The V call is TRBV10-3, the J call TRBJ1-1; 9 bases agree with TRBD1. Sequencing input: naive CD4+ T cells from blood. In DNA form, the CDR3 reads TGTGCCATCAGTGCTTCGGGACAGGGTGGACGGTACACTGAAGCTTTCTTT. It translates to CAISASGQGGRYTEAFF.